The subject of this entry is one T cell receptor (beta chain). The data derive from a study of cytomegalovirus exposure and HLA in healthy donors. PCR primers comprised 60 Vbeta and 13 Jbeta primers. TCRdb's copy holds only in-frame clones and misses some; the assay was immunoSEQ multiplex PCR. This sample has about 140,000 clones, with 75% to 90% found just once. The sample was PBMCs. This clonotype was obtained from a female donor in good health and CMV-seronegative.

CDR3 in amino acids: CASTPEGRSGPDTIYF. CDR3 in DNA: TGTGCCAGCACCCCTGAAGGGAGGAGCGGCCCCGACACCATATATTTT. J is TRBJ1-3 and V is TRBV7-6; no clear D. V shed 7 bases and J shed 8 bases, with 24 bases lying between them. CDR3 length equals 16 residues. In germline, CDR1 is SGHVS, CDR2 FNYEAQ.